The clone carrying this TCR beta chain was seen a single time. These data are taken from a study of blood T cell repertoires in COVID-19. Whole-study context: PBMCs, B-cell-depleted T cells, or T cells provided the cDNA or gDNA that made up the material.

TCRdb's copy holds only in-frame clones and misses some; the assay was immunoSEQ multiplex PCR. The table records about 46,000 clones, about 83% of them present only once. The CDR3 has 15 residues. V trimming: 4 bases; J trimming: 1 base; junction bases outside the gene matches: 7. Germline CDR1 is SGHRS and CDR2 is YFSETQ. Sequencing was done on a sample of peripheral blood. This clonotype was sampled from a woman older than 75 with acute or convalescent COVID-19. The chain couples TRBV5-1 to TRBJ1-1, with 7 bases aligning to TRBD1. CDR3 bases: TGCGCCAGCAGCCGCTACGACAGGGCGAACACTGAAGCTTTCTTT. Translated, it gives CASSRYDRANTEAFF.